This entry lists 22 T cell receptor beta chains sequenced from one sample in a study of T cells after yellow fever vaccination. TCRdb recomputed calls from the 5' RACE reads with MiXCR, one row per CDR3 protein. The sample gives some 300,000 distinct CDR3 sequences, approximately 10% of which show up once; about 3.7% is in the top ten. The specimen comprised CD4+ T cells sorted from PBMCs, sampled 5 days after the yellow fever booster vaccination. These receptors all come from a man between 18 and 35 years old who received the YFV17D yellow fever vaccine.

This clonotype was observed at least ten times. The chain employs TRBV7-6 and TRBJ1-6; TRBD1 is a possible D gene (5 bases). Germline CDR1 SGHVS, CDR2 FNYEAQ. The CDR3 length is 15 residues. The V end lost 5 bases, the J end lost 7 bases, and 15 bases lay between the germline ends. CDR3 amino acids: CASSAMIRDNSPLHF. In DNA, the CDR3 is TGTGCCAGCAGCGCCATGATAAGGGACAATTCACCCCTCCACTTT.

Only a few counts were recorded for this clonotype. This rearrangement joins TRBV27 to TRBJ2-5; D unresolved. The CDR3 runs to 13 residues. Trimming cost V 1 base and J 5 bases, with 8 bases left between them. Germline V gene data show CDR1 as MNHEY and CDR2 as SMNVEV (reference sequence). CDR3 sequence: CASSLLGRETQYF. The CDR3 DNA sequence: TGTGCCAGCAGTTTATTAGGCCGCGAGACCCAGTACTTC.

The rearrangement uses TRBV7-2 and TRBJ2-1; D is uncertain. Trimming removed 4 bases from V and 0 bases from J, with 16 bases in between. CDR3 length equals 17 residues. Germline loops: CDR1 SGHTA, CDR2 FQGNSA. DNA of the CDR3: TGTGCCAGCAGCTCAGACCCCGCCAGGAGCTCCTACAATGAGCAGTTCTTC. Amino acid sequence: CASSSDPARSSYNEQFF.

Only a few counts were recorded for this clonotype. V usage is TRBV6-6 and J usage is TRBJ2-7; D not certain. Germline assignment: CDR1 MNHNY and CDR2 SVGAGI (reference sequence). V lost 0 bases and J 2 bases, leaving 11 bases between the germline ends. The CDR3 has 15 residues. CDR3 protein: CASSYSLLNTYEQYV. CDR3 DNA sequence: TGTGCCAGCAGTTACTCGCTTCTCAATACCTACGAGCAGTACGTC.

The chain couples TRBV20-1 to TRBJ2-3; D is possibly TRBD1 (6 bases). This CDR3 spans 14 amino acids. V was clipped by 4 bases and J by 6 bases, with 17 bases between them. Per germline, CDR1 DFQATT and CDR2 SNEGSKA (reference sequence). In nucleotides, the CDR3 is TGCAGTGCTATGGCAGGGGCTACCGTTGATACGCAGTATTTT. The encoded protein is CSAMAGATVDTQYF.

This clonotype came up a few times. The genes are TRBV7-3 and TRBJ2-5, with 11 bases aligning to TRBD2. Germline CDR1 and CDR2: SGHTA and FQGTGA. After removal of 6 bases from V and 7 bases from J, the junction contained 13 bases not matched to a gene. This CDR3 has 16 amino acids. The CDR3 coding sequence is TGTGCCAGCAGGCCCGATAGCGGGGGGGCAGCGGCGACCCAGTACTTC. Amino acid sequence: CASRPDSGGAAATQYF. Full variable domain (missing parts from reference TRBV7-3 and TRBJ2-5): GAGVSQTPSNKVTEKGKYVELRCDPISGHTALYWYRQSLGQGPEFLIYFQGTGAADDSGLPNDRFFAVRPEGSVSTLKIQRTERGDSAVYLCASRPDSGGAAATQYFGPGTRLLVL.

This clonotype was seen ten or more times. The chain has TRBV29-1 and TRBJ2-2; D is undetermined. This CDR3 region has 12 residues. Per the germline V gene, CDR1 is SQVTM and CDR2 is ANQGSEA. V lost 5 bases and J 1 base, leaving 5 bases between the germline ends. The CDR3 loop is CSVSENTGELFF. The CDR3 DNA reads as TGCAGCGTTTCCGAGAACACCGGGGAGCTGTTTTTT.

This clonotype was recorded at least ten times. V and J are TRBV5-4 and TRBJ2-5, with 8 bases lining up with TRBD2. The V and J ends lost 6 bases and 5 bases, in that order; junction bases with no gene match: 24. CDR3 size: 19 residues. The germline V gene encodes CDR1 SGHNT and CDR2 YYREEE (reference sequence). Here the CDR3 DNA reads TGTGCCAGCACCCTGGGGGGGGCGGGGGGCATCCCTGCCGGCGAGACCCAGTACTTC. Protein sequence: CASTLGGAGGIPAGETQYF.

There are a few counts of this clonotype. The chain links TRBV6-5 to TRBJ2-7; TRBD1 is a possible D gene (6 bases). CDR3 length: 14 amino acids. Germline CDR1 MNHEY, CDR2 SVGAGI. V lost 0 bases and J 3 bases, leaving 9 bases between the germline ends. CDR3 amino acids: CASSYSPRGYEQYV. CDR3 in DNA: TGTGCCAGCAGTTACTCCCCCAGGGGCTACGAGCAGTACGTC.

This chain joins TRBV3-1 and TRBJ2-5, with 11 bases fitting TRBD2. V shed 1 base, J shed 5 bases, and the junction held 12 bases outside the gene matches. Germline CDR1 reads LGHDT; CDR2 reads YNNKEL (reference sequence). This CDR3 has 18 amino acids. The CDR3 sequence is CASSQGQFSGGAFETQYF. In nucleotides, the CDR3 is TGTGCCAGCAGCCAAGGACAATTTAGCGGGGGGGCCTTCGAGACCCAGTACTTC.

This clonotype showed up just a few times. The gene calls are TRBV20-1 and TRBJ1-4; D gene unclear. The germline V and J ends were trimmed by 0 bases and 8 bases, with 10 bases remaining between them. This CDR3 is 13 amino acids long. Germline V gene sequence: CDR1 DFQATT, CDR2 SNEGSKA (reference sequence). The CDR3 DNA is TGCAGTGCTAGAGACGGGAAAAGAGAAAAACTGTTTTTT. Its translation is CSARDGKREKLFF.

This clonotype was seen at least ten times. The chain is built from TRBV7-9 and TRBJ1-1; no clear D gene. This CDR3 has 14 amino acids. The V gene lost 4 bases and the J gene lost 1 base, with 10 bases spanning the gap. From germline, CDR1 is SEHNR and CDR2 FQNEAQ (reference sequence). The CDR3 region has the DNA TGTGCCAGCAGCTCGTCCAGTACGAACACTGAAGCTTTCTTT. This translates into CASSSSSTNTEAFF.

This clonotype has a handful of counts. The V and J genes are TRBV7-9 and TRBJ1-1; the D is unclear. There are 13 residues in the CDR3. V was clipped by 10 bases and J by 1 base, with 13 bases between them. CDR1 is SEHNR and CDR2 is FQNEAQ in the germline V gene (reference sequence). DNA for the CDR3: TGTGCCACCACCCCCGTGGCGAACACTGAAGCTTTCTTT. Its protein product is CATTPVANTEAFF.

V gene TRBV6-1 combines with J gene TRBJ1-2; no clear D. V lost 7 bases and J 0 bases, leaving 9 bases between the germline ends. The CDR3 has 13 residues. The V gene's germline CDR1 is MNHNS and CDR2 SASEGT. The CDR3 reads CASTSLANYGYTF. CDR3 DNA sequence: TGTGCCAGCACTTCCTTAGCTAACTATGGCTACACCTTC.

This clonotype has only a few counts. The chain's CDR3 is CAWRLRGPGEQFF. CDR3 sequence (DNA): TGTGCCTGGAGATTGAGGGGGCCGGGGGAGCAGTTCTTC. The chain links TRBV30 to TRBJ2-1, with 7 positions matching TRBD1. Unmatched junction bases numbered 9, after V lost 3 bases and J lost 10 bases. Germline CDR1 is GTSNPN and CDR2 is SVGIG (reference sequence). The CDR3 has 13 amino acids.

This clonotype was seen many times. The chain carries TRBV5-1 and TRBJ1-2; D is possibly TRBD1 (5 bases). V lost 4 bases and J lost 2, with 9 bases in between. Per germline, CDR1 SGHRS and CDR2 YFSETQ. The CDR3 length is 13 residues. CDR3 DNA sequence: TGCGCCAGCAGCCCGGGACCCAACTATGGCTACACCTTC. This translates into CASSPGPNYGYTF.

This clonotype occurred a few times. CDR3 in amino acids: CAIRGEADTQYF. CDR3 coding DNA: TGTGCCATCAGGGGGGAGGCAGATACGCAGTATTTT. The V gene is TRBV10-3, the J gene TRBJ2-3, with a possible D match to TRBD2 (6 bases). CDR3 length: 12 amino acids. CDR1 ENHRY and CDR2 SYGVKD come from the germline V gene. The V and J ends lost 6 bases and 4 bases respectively, with 8 bases between them.

The DNA for the CDR3 is TGTGCCAGCAGCTTGTCCGGGACAGGGATAAATGAGCAGTTCTTC. Translated, it gives CASSLSGTGINEQFF. The chain couples TRBV7-3 to TRBJ2-1, with 9 bases lining up with TRBD1. Germline CDR1 SGHTA, CDR2 FQGTGA. V shed 3 bases, J shed 7 bases, and the junction held 7 bases outside the gene matches. The CDR3 totals 15 residues.

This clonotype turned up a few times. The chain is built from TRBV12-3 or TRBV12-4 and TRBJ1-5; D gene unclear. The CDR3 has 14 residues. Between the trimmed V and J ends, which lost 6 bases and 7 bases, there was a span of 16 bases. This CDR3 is CASRGIDAGQPQHF. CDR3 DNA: TGTGCCAGCAGGGGAATTGACGCGGGCCAGCCCCAGCATTTT.

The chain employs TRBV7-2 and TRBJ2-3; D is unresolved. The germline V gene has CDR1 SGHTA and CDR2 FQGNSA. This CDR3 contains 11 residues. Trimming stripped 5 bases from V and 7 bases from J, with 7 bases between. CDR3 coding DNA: TGTGCCAGCAGCACCGACCATACGCAGTATTTT. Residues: CASSTDHTQYF.

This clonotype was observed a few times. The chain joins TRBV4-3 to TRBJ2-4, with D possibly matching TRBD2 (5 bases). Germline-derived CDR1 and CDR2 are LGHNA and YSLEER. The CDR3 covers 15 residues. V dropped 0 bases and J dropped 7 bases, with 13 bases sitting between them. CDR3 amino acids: CASSQDRGFWNIQYF. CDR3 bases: TGCGCCAGCAGCCAAGATCGGGGTTTTTGGAACATTCAGTACTTC.

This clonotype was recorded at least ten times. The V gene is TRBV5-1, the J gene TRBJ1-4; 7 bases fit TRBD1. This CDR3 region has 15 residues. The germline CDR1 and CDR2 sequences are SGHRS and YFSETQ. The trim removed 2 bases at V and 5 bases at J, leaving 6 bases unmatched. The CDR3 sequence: CASSLQGNLNEKLFF. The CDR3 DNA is TGCGCCAGCAGCTTACAGGGGAACCTAAATGAAAAACTGTTTTTT.